This T cell receptor (beta chain) was observed in a study of blood T cell repertoires in COVID-19. Study context: Nucleic acid was either cDNA or gDNA, and it came from T cells, B-cell-depleted T cells, or PBMCs.

The CDR3 runs to 17 residues. Trimming left V 4 bases short and J 0 bases short, with 15 bases between. Germline CDR1 reads KGHDR; CDR2 reads SFDVKD. In the original analysis: Reference gene primer amplification gave nucleated cell count estimates. Clones were sequenced by immunoSEQ multiplex PCR, and TCRdb holds only the in-frame ones, with some missing. That table supplies the V and J calls and clone size; D and trimming were determined from the DNA. Here the sample spans about 56,000 clones, 80% to 90% being singletons. Patients in Seattle were enrolled during active infection, then followed longitudinally.

This sequence originates from a woman aged 60-70 years with COVID-19, enrolled during active disease. This chain joins TRBV24-1 and TRBJ2-1; perhaps TRBD2 as D (6 bases). Sequences were obtained from peripheral blood. The CDR3 bases are TGTGCCACCAGTGACACCTTGGGCGGGATCTCCTACAATGAGCAGTTCTTC. It yields the protein CATSDTLGGISYNEQFF.